This entry describes one T cell receptor beta chain. This sample was taken from a study of CXCR3-negative and CXCR3-positive naive CD8 T cells. CDR3 size: 12 residues. CDR1 and CDR2 from the germline V gene are SQVTM and ANQGSEA. The method, 5' RACE with UMI labels, was used to prepare the TRB cDNA libraries. After re-calling the 5' RACE reads, TCRdb lists one entry per CDR3 protein, DNA absent. The repertoire table contains over 100,000 distinct CDR3 sequences. Cells classed as naive CD8+ T cells were CD45RO-CCR7+CD27+CD95-. The sequencing input was naive CXCR3- CD8+ T cells from blood. Stated subset: CD45RO-CCR7+CD27+CD95- naive CD8+ T cells lacking CXCR3 (TNR3-). V and J are TRBV29-1 and TRBJ2-1. This receptor was identified in a human donor in good health. Some clones in this sample may be carry-over from other donors' samples. Here the CDR3 reads CSVGTGYNEQFF.